This is a list of T cell receptor beta chains from one sample in a study of hypomethylating agent response in myelodysplastic syndrome. Sequencing used immunoSEQ multiplex PCR; TCRdb keeps in-frame clones, though not all of them. The table has approximately 6,600 clones, about 82% seen once. This specimen was bone marrow, taken before or after starting hypomethylating agent treatment for myelodysplastic syndrome (not recorded which). Every receptor here comes from a human donor with myelodysplastic syndrome. Both conserved end residues are part of each CDR3. A D gene is named only where the DNA matches it firmly.

TRBJ1-6 TRBV7-9 . CASSSGVVSSPLHF TGTGCCAGCAGCTCCGGGGTGGTCAGTTCACCCCTCCACTTT
TRBJ1-3 TRBV5-1 . CASSPAPGGGSGNTIYF TGCGCCAGCAGCCCCGCACCGGGAGGTGGATCTGGAAACACCATATATTTT
TRBJ1-4 TRBV11-3 . CASSATGIREKLFF TGTGCCAGCAGCGCCACAGGGATACGGGAAAAACTGTTTTTT
TRBJ1-1 TRBV6-1 . CASIPSGGTEAFF TGTGCCAGCATCCCGTCCGGTGGCACTGAAGCTTTCTTT
TRBJ1-3 TRBV10-3 . CAISERGGNSGNTIYF TGTGCCATCAGTGAGAGGGGTGGGAACTCTGGAAACACCATATATTTT
TRBJ2-7 TRBV11-3 . CASHPYRLDSYRVTYEQYF TGTGCCAGCCACCCCTATCGGCTAGATTCCTACAGGGTCACTTACGAGCAGTACTTC
TRBJ2-1 TRBV7-9 . CASSSSGTAHNEQFF TGTGCCAGCAGCTCAAGCGGGACAGCCCACAATGAGCAGTTCTTC
TRBJ2-2 TRBV5-4 TRBD2 CASSSPSGNTGELFF TGTGCCAGCAGCTCACCTAGCGGTAACACCGGGGAGCTGTTTTTT
TRBJ1-1 TRBV13 . CASSLGGLNTEAFF TGTGCCAGCAGCTTAGGAGGGTTGAACACTGAAGCTTTCTTT
TRBJ2-2 TRBV5-4 . CASSLKLEGTGELFF TGTGCCAGCAGCTTGAAACTAGAAGGCACCGGGGAGCTGTTTTTT
TRBJ2-7 TRBV7-3 TRBD2 CASSLLAGGSYEQYF TGTGCCAGCAGCTTACTAGCGGGGGGCTCCTACGAGCAGTACTTC